This note documents a single T cell receptor (beta chain) sequence. Its specificity is unknown. The sample is drawn from a study of cytomegalovirus exposure and HLA in healthy donors. The study, taken as a whole, reports: Reportedly, diagnosis of cytomegalovirus status by the classifier showed high specificity and sensitivity. The study recorded over 150 TCR beta chains that were cytomegalovirus-associated.

Germline assignment: CDR1 SGHTA and CDR2 FQGNSA. The junction had 11 bases not matched to a gene; V was cut back by 1 base and J by 0 bases. This CDR3 is 18 amino acids long. PCR was performed using 60 Vbeta and 13 Jbeta primers. How the authors handled the data: About 12 million shared chains were among the roughly 80 million unique TCR beta chains that a later analysis counted. The protocol was immunoSEQ multiplex PCR, while the TCRdb copy is restricted to in-frame clones and leaves out a portion. V, J and clone size are those of that table, while D and trimming were read from the DNA. The sample has some 79,000 clones, 60% to 85% seen once; the top ten hold around 5.4%.

The chain links TRBV7-2 to TRBJ1-1; 7 nucleotides agree with TRBD1. The sample taken for sequencing was PBMCs. The clonotype was recovered from a male donor in good health and CMV-seropositive. The CDR3 protein is CASSLGAGTADMNTEAFF. The CDR3 DNA follows: TGTGCCAGCAGCTTAGGGGCCGGGACAGCTGATATGAACACTGAAGCTTTCTTT. The entire variable domain, with the rest obtained from reference TRBV7-2 and TRBJ1-1, is as follows: GAGVSQSPSNKVTEKGKDVELRCDPISGHTALYWYRQSLGQGLEFLIYFQGNSAPDKSGLPSDRFSAERTGGSVSTLTIQRTQQEDSAVYLCASSLGAGTADMNTEAFFGQGTRLTVV.